The sequence of this TCR beta chain was determined in a study of response to subunit inactivated influenza vaccine. In TCRdb, the RT-PCR reads were re-called with MiXCR into one record per CDR3 protein. This sample carries a few hundred thousand distinct CDR3 sequences, 20% to 25% of them seen once, and the ten largest clones take roughly 10%. V gave up 4 bases and J gave up 1 base, with 7 bases separating them. The CDR3 length is 13 residues. CDR1 is MGHRA, CDR2 YSYEKL, per germline. This receptor was obtained from a man aged 45-69 years who received an inactivated influenza vaccine. The V gene is TRBV4-1, the J gene TRBJ2-5, with unresolved D. Material: PBMCs from blood, obtained approximately 20 months after vaccination. This chain's CDR3 is CASSRLTQETQYF. DNA for the CDR3: TGCGCCAGCAGCCGCTTAACCCAAGAGACCCAGTACTTC.